One T cell receptor (beta chain) is described in this entry. This sample was included in a study of technical replicates of blood from several donors. Generated by immunoSEQ multiplex PCR, the TCRdb table keeps only in-frame clones and is missing some. The table lists fewer than 90,000 clones, about 94% of them singletons. The CDR3 is 16 amino acids. Germline V gene sequence: CDR1 SGHAT, CDR2 FQNNGV. V lost 5 bases to trimming and J lost 3 bases, with 17 bases between them. The clonotype was recovered from a human donor in good health. The chain carries TRBV11-2 and TRBJ2-1; a weak D match, TRBD2 (6 bases). The source material was T cells isolated from PBMCs. The CDR3 nucleotides are TGTGCCAGCAGCCCCACCCTCTGGCGGGACTACAATGAGCAGTTCTTC. Translating it yields CASSPTLWRDYNEQFF.